This T cell receptor (beta chain) was identified during a study of CD8 T cells in ankylosing spondylitis. Broader study findings: In peripheral blood, disease-linked CD8+ clones occurred at relatively low frequencies. What appeared characteristic of ankylosing spondylitis blood was a TCR beta motif of under 10 highly homologous variants.

This CDR3 has 16 residues. With 1 base clipped from V and 9 bases from J, the junction kept 7 bases outside the gene matches. CDR1 and CDR2 (germline): LNHNV, YYDKDF (reference sequence). TCRdb itself ran the 5' RACE reads through MiXCR, one entry per CDR3 protein. The table includes 300,000 to 400,000 distinct CDR3 sequences, about 22% detected once. A remark on this clonotype: Its antigen is currently unknown.

The J gene is TRBJ1-5, the V gene TRBV15; 12 nucleotides agree with TRBD1. Sequencing input: blood, either unsorted or a sorted T cell fraction (not recorded which). This TCR came from a male donor with ankylosing spondylitis. The CDR3 DNA reads TGTGCCACCAGCAGAGGAGTGGGACAGGGGGCCCGGCCCCAGCATTTT. This gives the protein CATSRGVGQGARPQHF.